Below, one T cell receptor beta chain is given with its context. Its antigen remains unknown. This specimen belongs to a study of T cells in tumors after PD-1 blockade. Study details: Prior checkpoint blockade, systemic immunosuppressant use, or anti-cancer therapy within 4 weeks excluded patients. During anti-PD-1 treatment, some patients continued daily vismodegib 150 mg. Blood samples averaged around 120,000 templates (range about 21,000-257,772) and under 40,000 unique clonotypes.

Overall study results and limits: Peripheral recruitment is suggested, as some novel exhausted tumor clones were in pre-treatment blood.

Sequencing used immunoSEQ multiplex PCR; TCRdb keeps in-frame clones, though not all of them. The sample consists of approximately 59,000 clones, roughly 77% of them appearing once. The CDR3 is 15 amino acids. V was trimmed by 2 bases and J by 0 bases, leaving 11 bases between them. Germline lookup yields CDR1 LGHDT and CDR2 YNNKEL (reference sequence). V is TRBV3-1 (or the pseudogene TRBV3-2) and J is TRBJ2-7, with unresolved D. The receptor was isolated from a human donor with basal cell carcinoma. Sequenced material: PBMCs, taken before anti-PD-1 treatment. The CDR3 DNA reads as TGTGCCAGCAGCCAAACGGGCAGCCGCTCCTACGAGCAGTACTTC. Encoded protein: CASSQTGSRSYEQYF.